This entry features one T cell receptor beta chain sequence. The antigen remains undetermined. Naive CD4+ cells were CD45RA-selected; the remaining cells were memory. The record originates from a study of shared clonotypes between healthy human individuals. Study outcomes and limitations: Across subsets, estimated richness was generally greater for naive than for memory populations. Naive CD4 clonotype sharing across a few donors was approximately 5%.

The test was conducted at deep level. The repertoire was sequenced with immunoSEQ multiplex PCR; TCRdb's copy has only in-frame clones and lacks some. The table lists about 2.3 million clones, approximately 95% of them singletons. Per the germline V gene, CDR1 is SGHTA and CDR2 is FQGNSA. The CDR3 contains 16 residues. Trimming cost V 3 bases and J 3 bases, with 15 bases left between them. The sample consisted of naive CD4+ T cells from PBMCs. Subset defined: CD45RA+ positively selected. The gene calls are TRBV7-2 and TRBJ1-5; D uncertain. The TCR sequence derives from a man younger than 30 in good health. Some clones in this sample may be carry-over from other donors' samples. The CDR3 protein is CASSLLGPGNNQPQHF. The CDR3 bases are TGTGCCAGCAGCTTGCTCGGTCCGGGAAACAATCAGCCCCAGCATTTT.